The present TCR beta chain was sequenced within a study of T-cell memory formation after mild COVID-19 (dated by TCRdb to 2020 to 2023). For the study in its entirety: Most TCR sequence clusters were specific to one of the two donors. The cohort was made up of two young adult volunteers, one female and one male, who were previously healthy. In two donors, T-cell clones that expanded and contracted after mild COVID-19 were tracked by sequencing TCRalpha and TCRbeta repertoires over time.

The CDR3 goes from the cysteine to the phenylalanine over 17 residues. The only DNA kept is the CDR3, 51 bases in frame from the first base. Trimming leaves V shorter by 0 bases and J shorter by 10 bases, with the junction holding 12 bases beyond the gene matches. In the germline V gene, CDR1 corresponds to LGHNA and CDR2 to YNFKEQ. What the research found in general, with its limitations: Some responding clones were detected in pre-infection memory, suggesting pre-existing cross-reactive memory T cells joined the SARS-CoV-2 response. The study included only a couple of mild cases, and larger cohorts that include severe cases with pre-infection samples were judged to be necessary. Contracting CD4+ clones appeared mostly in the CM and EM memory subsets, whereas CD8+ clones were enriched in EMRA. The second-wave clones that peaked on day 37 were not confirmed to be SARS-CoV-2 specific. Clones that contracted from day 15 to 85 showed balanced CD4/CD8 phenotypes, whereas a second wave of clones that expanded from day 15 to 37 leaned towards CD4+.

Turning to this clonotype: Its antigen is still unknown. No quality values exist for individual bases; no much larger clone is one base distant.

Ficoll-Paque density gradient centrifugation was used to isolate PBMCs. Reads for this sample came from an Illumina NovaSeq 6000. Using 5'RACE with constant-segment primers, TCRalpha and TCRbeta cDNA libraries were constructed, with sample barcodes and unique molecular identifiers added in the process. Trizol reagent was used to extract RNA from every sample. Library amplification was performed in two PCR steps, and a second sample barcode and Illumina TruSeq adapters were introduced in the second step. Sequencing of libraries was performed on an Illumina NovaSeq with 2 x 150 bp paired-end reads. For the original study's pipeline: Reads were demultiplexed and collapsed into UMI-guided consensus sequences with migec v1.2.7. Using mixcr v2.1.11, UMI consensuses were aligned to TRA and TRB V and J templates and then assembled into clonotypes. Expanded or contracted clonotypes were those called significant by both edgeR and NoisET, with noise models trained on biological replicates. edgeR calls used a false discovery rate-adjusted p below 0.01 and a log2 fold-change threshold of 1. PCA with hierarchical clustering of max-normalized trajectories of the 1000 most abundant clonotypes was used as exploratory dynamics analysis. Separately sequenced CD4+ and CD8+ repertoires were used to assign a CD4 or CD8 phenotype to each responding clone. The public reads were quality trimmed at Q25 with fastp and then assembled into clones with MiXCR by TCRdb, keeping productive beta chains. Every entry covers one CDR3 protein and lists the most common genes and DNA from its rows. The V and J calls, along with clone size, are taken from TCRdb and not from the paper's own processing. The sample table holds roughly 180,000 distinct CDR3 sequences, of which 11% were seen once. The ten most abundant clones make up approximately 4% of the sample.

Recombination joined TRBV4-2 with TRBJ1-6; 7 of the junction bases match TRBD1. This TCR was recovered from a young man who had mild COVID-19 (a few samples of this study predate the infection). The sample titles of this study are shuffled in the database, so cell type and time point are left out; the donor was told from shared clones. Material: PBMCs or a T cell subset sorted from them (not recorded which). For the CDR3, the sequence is CASSQDVGQVLRSPLHF. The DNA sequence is TGTGCCAGCAGCCAAGATGTAGGACAGGTTCTTCGGTCACCCCTCCACTTT.